This TCR beta chain was recorded in a study of cytomegalovirus exposure and HLA in healthy donors. Study-wide results and limits: In vitro testing confirmed a few CMV-associated chains as specific for CMV antigens.

In the case of this clone: Its target is not known.

The PCR ran on 60 Vbeta and 13 Jbeta primers. TCRdb's table, derived via immunoSEQ multiplex PCR, lists solely in-frame clones and lacks some. The sample lists 90,000 to 130,000 clones; around three quarters were seen once. The germline V and J ends were trimmed by 5 bases and 6 bases, with 15 bases remaining between them. The CDR3 extends over 14 amino acids. The V gene's germline CDR1 is SGHVS and CDR2 FNYEAQ. Sequenced sample: PBMCs. The source is a woman aged 25 to 39 in good health and CMV-seronegative. This sequence joins TRBV7-6 and TRBJ2-3, with D perhaps matching TRBD2 (6 bases). CDR3 DNA: TGTGCCAGCAGCCTGCGGACTGGGGGGGATACGCAGTATTTT. This codes for CASSLRTGGDTQYF. Based on the CDR3 plus reference TRBV7-6 and TRBJ2-3, the full variable domain is GAGVSQSPRYKVTKRGQDVALRCDPISGHVSLYWYRQALGQGPEFLTYFNYEAQQDKSGLPNDRFSAERPEGSISTLTIQRTEQRDSAMYRCASSLRTGGDTQYFGPGTRLTVL.